This TCR beta chain is drawn from a study of OX40 agonist ivuxolimab in advanced cancers. This CDR3 spans 16 amino acids. Trimming took off 2 bases at V and 2 bases at J, with 12 bases between the two ends. CDR1 is SEHNR, CDR2 FQNEAQ, per germline (reference sequence). This clone was seen just once. Using immunoSEQ multiplex PCR, the repertoire was profiled, and TCRdb retains in-frame clones only, with some absent. This table has roughly 70,000 clones, about 89% appearing once. The source was CD4+ or CD8+ T cells sorted from blood, collected in a trial of the OX40 agonist ivuxolimab. V gene TRBV7-9 combines with J gene TRBJ2-2; D remains unclear. The clonotype comes from an adult with an advanced solid tumor such as melanoma, head and neck, liver or kidney cancer. CDR3 in DNA: TGTGCCAGCAGCTTAATCGGCCAGGTTAACACCGGGGAGCTGTTTTTT. It specifies CASSLIGQVNTGELFF. Together with reference TRBV7-9 and TRBJ2-2, the CDR3 gives the full variable domain: DTGVSQNPRHKITKRGQNVTFRCDPISEHNRLYWYRQTLGQGPEFLTYFQNEAQLEKSRLLSDRFSAERPKGSFSTLEIQRTEQGDSAMYLCASSLIGQVNTGELFFGEGSRLTVL.